Each of the 29 T cell receptor beta chains below was sequenced from the same sample in a study of blood T cell repertoires in COVID-19 (dated by TCRdb to about 2020). The library was prepared using the immunoSEQ multiplex PCR assay. Imported from immuneACCESS, the table was reduced by TCRdb to in-frame sequences with V and J called. These copies leave out some clones; in studies compared against another copy, an unresolved V gene accounts for under half, and the cause of the remainder is not known. For this sample the table gives 80,000 or so clones, of which roughly 84% were detected only once. Jointly, the top ten make up approximately 9.9% of the sample. What was sequenced was peripheral blood. The receptors originated from a man aged 60 to 69 with COVID-19, enrolled during active disease.

V gene TRBV2 combines with J gene TRBJ2-7; maybe TRBD2 (5 bases). V was cut by 7 bases and J by 2 bases, with 15 bases left in between. The V gene's germline CDR1 is SNHLY and CDR2 FYNNEI. The CDR3 sequence is 14 residues long. CDR3 in DNA: TGTGCCAGCACCCCTAGGAGCGGTCCCTACGAGCAGTACTTC. Protein: CASTPRSGPYEQYF.

This chain links TRBV4-1 with TRBJ2-7; TRBD2 agrees at 11 bases. Germline CDR1 and CDR2: MGHRA and YSYEKL. CDR3 length equals 19 residues. V gave up 1 base and J gave up 2 bases; unmatched junction bases: 13. Here the CDR3 reads CASSQGAYGRTSGPYEQYF. CDR3 coding DNA: TGCGCCAGCAGCCAAGGGGCCTATGGAAGGACTAGCGGGCCCTACGAGCAGTACTTC.

The chain uses TRBV15 and TRBJ1-5; D ambiguous. In germline, CDR1 is LNHNV, CDR2 YYDKDF (reference sequence). This CDR3 is 14 amino acids long. The V end lost 0 bases, the J end lost 5 bases, and 8 bases lay between the germline ends. The CDR3 coding sequence is TGTGCCACCAGCAGAGATAGACGGGATCAGCCCCAGCATTTT. It translates to CATSRDRRDQPQHF. Filled out from reference TRBV15 and TRBJ1-5, the complete variable domain reads DAMVIQNPRYQVTQFGKPVTLSCSQTLNHNVMYWYQQKSSQAPKLLFHYYDKDFNNEADTPDNFQSRRPNTSFCFLDIRSPGLGDTAMYLCATSRDRRDQPQHFGDGTRLSIL.

The chain is built from TRBV7-9 and TRBJ2-5; a weak D match, TRBD1 (5 bases). Per the germline V gene, CDR1 is SEHNR and CDR2 is FQNEAQ (reference sequence). CDR3 length equals 12 residues. V was cut by 5 bases and J by 5 bases, with 9 bases left in between. The CDR3 spells CASSRNRETQYF. DNA for the CDR3: TGTGCCAGCAGCCGTAACAGGGAGACCCAGTACTTC.

The chain uses TRBV18 and TRBJ2-7, with D perhaps matching TRBD2 (6 bases). The V end lost 5 bases, the J end lost 6 bases, and 17 bases lay between the germline ends. The CDR3 has 14 residues. From germline, CDR1 is KGHSH and CDR2 LQKENI. Written as DNA, the CDR3 is TGTGCCAGCTCAGCCAGTAGGGGTAGCGGCGAGCAGTACTTC. Translating it yields CASSASRGSGEQYF.

The rearrangement links TRBV10-3 to TRBJ2-5; the D gene is possibly TRBD2 (5 bases). Looked up from germline, CDR1 is ENHRY and CDR2 is SYGVKD. Trimming removed 7 bases from V and 2 bases from J, with 11 bases in between. This CDR3 is built from 13 residues. CDR3 protein: CAIKAREQETQYF. The CDR3 nucleotides are TGTGCCATCAAGGCAAGGGAGCAAGAGACCCAGTACTTC.

The chain uses TRBV28 and TRBJ2-3, with D possibly being TRBD1 (6 bases). V was cut by 7 bases and J by 5 bases, with 16 bases left in between. Germline-derived CDR1 and CDR2 are MDHEN and SYDVKM. The CDR3 spans 14 residues. Here the CDR3 DNA reads TGTGCCAGCAATACAGGGTTAAATTTAGATACGCAGTATTTT. It codes for CASNTGLNLDTQYF.

J is TRBJ1-1 and V is TRBV12-5; D might be TRBD1 (6 bases). The V end was cut by 6 bases, the J end by 4 bases, with 12 bases between. The CDR3 is made up of 13 amino acids. Germline V gene sequence: CDR1 LGHNT, CDR2 FRNRAP. The CDR3 is CASGLTGGTEAFF. The CDR3 coding sequence is TGTGCTAGTGGACTGACAGGAGGCACTGAAGCTTTCTTT.

Turning to this clone: Germline and junction disagree at one end, which may indicate a read error. The chain joins TRBV7-9 to TRBJ2-7; TRBD1 matches at 8 bases. The CDR3 consists of 14 residues. Germline CDR1 reads SEHNR; CDR2 reads FQNEAQ (reference sequence). CDR3 amino acids: CASSAPGTGPKESF. The CDR3 DNA sequence: TGTGCCAGCAGCGCGCCCGGGACAGGACCAAAAGAAAGCTTC.

The rearrangement joins TRBV5-1 to TRBJ1-3, with 8 positions matching TRBD1. Losses at the gene ends were 0 bases for V and 0 bases for J; bases not matched to a gene: 5. The CDR3 extends over 17 amino acids. Germline CDR1 reads SGHRS; CDR2 reads YFSETQ. CDR3 DNA: TGCGCCAGCAGCTTGGCCGGGACAGGACTCTCTGGAAACACCATATATTTT. The encoded protein is CASSLAGTGLSGNTIYF.

This chain uses TRBV7-2 with TRBJ2-3; 9 bases map to TRBD2. V trimming: 1 base; J trimming: 4 bases; junction bases outside the gene matches: 6. The CDR3 is 16 residues long. Looked up from germline, CDR1 is SGHTA and CDR2 is FQGNSA. The CDR3 sequence is CASSLVAGGASDTQYF. The CDR3, as DNA: TGTGCCAGCAGCTTAGTTGCGGGGGGGGCGTCAGATACGCAGTATTTT.

The CDR3 loop is CASSEGLADSYEQYF. DNA of the CDR3: TGTGCCAGCAGCGAAGGACTAGCGGATAGCTACGAGCAGTACTTC. The gene calls are TRBV9 and TRBJ2-7, with 10 bases lining up with TRBD2. The germline V gene encodes CDR1 SGDLS and CDR2 YYNGEE. V dropped 3 bases and J dropped 3; count of bases not matched to a gene: 6. The CDR3 is made up of 15 amino acids.

The chain recombines TRBV18 with TRBJ2-3, with TRBD2 as a possible D gene (5 bases). The CDR3 has 15 residues. CDR1 is KGHSH and CDR2 is LQKENI in the germline V gene. V lost 2 bases, J lost 0 bases, and 9 bases lay in between. The CDR3 bases are TGTGCCAGCTCACCATTGAGCGGAAGCACAGATACGCAGTATTTT. It yields the protein CASSPLSGSTDTQYF.

This clone was seen a single time. The rearrangement joins TRBV10-3 to TRBJ2-7, with TRBD2 identical over 9 bases. CDR3 length: 12 amino acids. V trimming: 5 bases; J trimming: 7 bases; junction bases outside the gene matches: 3. CDR1 and CDR2 (germline): ENHRY, SYGVKD. DNA for the CDR3: TGTGCCATCAGTCCTAGCGGGGAAGAGCAGTACTTC. It translates to CAISPSGEEQYF.

The CDR3 spells CASSSSGANVLTF. The CDR3 DNA is TGTGCCAGCAGTTCTTCTGGGGCCAACGTCCTGACTTTC. The chain employs TRBV12-3 or TRBV12-4 and TRBJ2-6; D uncertain. Trimming took 4 bases from V and 1 from J, leaving 2 bases between them. This CDR3 has 13 amino acids.

The chain combines TRBV15 with TRBJ1-1, with 7 bases identical to TRBD1. Germline loops: CDR1 LNHNV, CDR2 YYDKDF (reference sequence). V lost 7 bases, J lost 0 bases, and 8 bases stayed unmatched. CDR3 length equals 15 residues. CDR3 in DNA: TGTGCCACCACCTCTCGGGACAGCATGAACACTGAAGCTTTCTTT. This gives the protein CATTSRDSMNTEAFF.

The chain combines TRBV24-1 with TRBJ1-2, with a possible D match to TRBD1 (6 bases). This CDR3 comprises 15 residues. Trimming stripped 6 bases from V and 1 base from J, with 14 bases between. The germline gives CDR1 KGHDR, CDR2 SFDVKD. The CDR3 region is CATSSAGTLNYGYTF. The CDR3, as DNA: TGTGCCACCAGTAGTGCCGGGACACTTAACTATGGCTACACCTTC.

The V call is TRBV6-1, the J call TRBJ1-6; 7 bases line up with TRBD1. Germline V gene lookup returns CDR1 MNHNS and CDR2 SASEGT. The length of the CDR3 is 14 residues. Trimming removed 3 bases from V and 8 bases from J; junction bases left unmatched: 4. Written as DNA, the CDR3 is TGTGCCAGCAGTGATCGACAGGGAGATTCACCCCTCCACTTT. Encoded protein: CASSDRQGDSPLHF.

The chain links TRBV21-1 to TRBJ1-6; the D call TRBD1 from the table was never checked on the DNA. TRBV21-1 has pseudogene status. The CDR3 loop spans 17 amino acids. CDR3 coding DNA: TGTGCCAGCAGCAAACAACGTGACAGGACCTCGGGCTCACCCCTCCACTTT. This codes for CASSKQRDRTSGSPLHF.

This chain links TRBV19 with TRBJ1-2, with D unclear. The CDR3 has 15 amino acids. Looked up from germline, CDR1 is LNHDA and CDR2 is SQIVND (reference sequence). V gave up 4 bases and J gave up 5 bases, with 17 bases separating them. CDR3 nucleotide sequence: TGTGCCAGTAGTACCTACCAACAGACGAATTATGGCTACACCTTC. Protein sequence: CASSTYQQTNYGYTF.

The chain is built from TRBV7-3 and TRBJ2-3, with 7 bases identical to TRBD1. This CDR3 is built from 14 residues. The germline V gene has CDR1 SGHTA and CDR2 FQGTGA. With 4 bases clipped from V and 4 bases from J, the junction kept 5 bases outside the gene matches. In nucleotides, the CDR3 is TGTGCCAGCAGCTCGCGGACAGGTTCAGATACGCAGTATTTT. Translating gives CASSSRTGSDTQYF. Together with reference TRBV7-3 and TRBJ2-3, the CDR3 gives the full variable domain: GAGVSQTPSNKVTEKGKYVELRCDPISGHTALYWYRQSLGQGPEFLIYFQGTGAADDSGLPNDRFFAVRPEGSVSTLKIQRTERGDSAVYLCASSSRTGSDTQYFGPGTRLTVL.

This chain joins TRBV2 and TRBJ2-5; D is possibly TRBD2 (6 bases). V gave up 4 bases and J gave up 5 bases, with 14 bases separating them. Germline-derived CDR1 and CDR2 are SNHLY and FYNNEI. This CDR3 has 14 residues. For the CDR3, the DNA is TGTGCCAGCAGTGGGGGACTCCCGGGGGAGACCCAGTACTTC. This gives the protein CASSGGLPGETQYF.

The rearrangement joins TRBV19 to TRBJ1-6; 8 bases map to TRBD1. This CDR3 contains 14 residues. V trimming: 4 bases; J trimming: 6 bases; junction bases outside the gene matches: 2. CDR1 is LNHDA, CDR2 SQIVND, per germline (reference sequence). CDR3 amino acids: CASSTQGGNSPLHF. CDR3 in DNA: TGTGCCAGTAGTACACAGGGGGGTAATTCACCCCTCCACTTT.

This clone was seen a single time. This CDR3 reads CASSYGGSGTGNTIYF. For the CDR3, the DNA is TGTGCCAGCAGTTACGGGGGAAGCGGGACTGGAAACACCATATATTTT. This chain uses TRBV6-5 with TRBJ1-3, with a weak D call TRBD1 (5 bases). CDR3 length: 16 residues. The V end was cut by 2 bases, the J end by 2 bases, with 13 bases between. Germline V gives CDR1 MNHEY, CDR2 SVGAGI.

This clone appeared a few times. The gene calls are TRBV5-1 and TRBJ1-6; D gene unclear. V gave up 0 bases and J gave up 4 bases, with 8 bases separating them. This CDR3 is built from 15 residues. Germline values: CDR1 SGHRS, CDR2 YFSETQ. The CDR3 loop reads CASSLGTEYNSPLHF. The CDR3 DNA sequence: TGCGCCAGCAGCTTGGGTACAGAATATAATTCACCCCTCCACTTT.

The rearrangement links TRBV11-1 to TRBJ2-5; a possible D gene is TRBD2 (5 bases). Germline V gene sequence: CDR1 SGHAT, CDR2 FQDESV (reference sequence). The CDR3 totals 17 residues. V gave up 0 bases and J gave up 4 bases, with 18 bases separating them. The CDR3 spells CASSLAEIAGKRETQYF. The DNA for the CDR3 is TGTGCCAGCAGCTTAGCAGAAATAGCCGGGAAGAGAGAGACCCAGTACTTC.

The V call is TRBV6-6, the J call TRBJ1-4, with D unclear. The V gene's germline CDR1 is MNHNY and CDR2 SVGAGI (reference sequence). The CDR3 loop spans 13 amino acids. Trimming shortened V by 6 bases and J by 8 bases, and 13 bases separated the two germline ends. The DNA for the CDR3 is TGTGCCAGCAGCCGGGGTTCTGGAGAAAAACTGTTTTTT. It is translated as CASSRGSGEKLFF.

This clone was found a few times. This chain connects TRBV21-1 to TRBJ1-5; the table assigns TRBD1, which was not confirmed against the DNA. TRBV21-1 has pseudogene status. The CDR3 spans 20 residues. The CDR3 nucleotides are TGTGCCAGCAGCAAAGGGGGAGGAGGACAGGGGGCTTGTAGCAATCAGCCCCAGCATTTT. It encodes CASSKGGGGQGACSNQPQHF.

This clone was seen a handful of times. The J gene is TRBJ2-7, the V gene TRBV10-3; perhaps TRBD1 as D (5 bases). Trimming stripped 11 bases from V and 6 bases from J, with 20 bases between. The CDR3 has 13 amino acids. Germline assignment: CDR1 ENHRY and CDR2 SYGVKD. The CDR3 here is CASYSVPGSEQYF. CDR3 DNA sequence: TGTGCCTCCTACTCAGTCCCAGGGTCCGAGCAGTACTTC.